Following are 11 T cell receptor beta chains from one sample sequenced in a study of control samples from healthy donors and cancer patients. Profiling relied on immunoSEQ multiplex PCR, and the TCRdb table lists in-frame clones only, not all of them. The table lists some 89,000 clones, over 75% of them singletons. Sequencing was carried out using blood. The receptors here all came from a middle-aged woman in good health.

The CDR3 reads CASSSQGSTDTQYF. The CDR3 DNA follows: TGTGCCAGCAGCTCCCAGGGGTCCACAGATACGCAGTATTTT. The chain carries TRBV5-4 and TRBJ2-3; a possible D gene is TRBD1 (6 bases). The CDR3 consists of 14 residues. In germline, CDR1 is SGHNT, CDR2 YYREEE (reference sequence). The V gene lost 3 bases and the J gene lost 2 bases, with 10 bases spanning the gap.

This sequence joins TRBV2 and TRBJ2-7, with 9 bases that match TRBD1. The junction had 3 bases not matched to a gene; V was cut back by 5 bases and J by 4 bases. The germline CDR1 and CDR2 sequences are SNHLY and FYNNEI. There are 13 residues in the CDR3. The CDR3 nucleotides are TGTGCCAGCAGTTATGGACAGGGGTACGAGCAGTACTTC. It translates to CASSYGQGYEQYF.

V usage is TRBV5-6 and J usage is TRBJ2-1, with 14 bases matching TRBD2. The junction had 13 bases not matched to a gene; V was cut back by 4 bases and J by 4 bases. Germline V gene data show CDR1 as SGHDT and CDR2 as YYEEEE. This CDR3 spans 19 amino acids. The CDR3 sequence: CASSRTRLAGGPRYNEQFF. Written as DNA, the CDR3 is TGTGCCAGCAGCAGAACCAGACTAGCGGGGGGGCCTAGGTACAATGAGCAGTTCTTC. Combining the CDR3 with reference TRBV5-6 and TRBJ2-1 gives the whole variable domain DAGVTQSPTHLIKTRGQQVTLRCSPKSGHDTVSWYQQALGQGPQFIFQYYEEEERQRGNFPDRFSGHQFPNYSSELNVNALLLGDSALYLCASSRTRLAGGPRYNEQFFGPGTRLTVL.

The chain links TRBV9 to TRBJ2-5; tentatively, D is TRBD2 (6 bases). Germline V lookup: CDR1 SGDLS, CDR2 YYNGEE. The V end was cut by 2 bases, the J end by 5 bases, with 13 bases between. The CDR3 has 14 residues. CDR3 nucleotides: TGTGCCAGCAGCGTTGGACTACCGGGGGAGACCCAGTACTTC. Its protein product is CASSVGLPGETQYF.

V and J are TRBV19 and TRBJ2-3, with TRBD2 matching 7 bases. The germline gives CDR1 LNHDA, CDR2 SQIVND (reference sequence). J gave up 7 bases and V 5 bases, and 6 bases lay outside the gene matches. This CDR3 has 13 amino acids. The CDR3 loop is CASSDELANTQYF. CDR3 coding DNA: TGTGCCAGTAGTGACGAACTAGCGAATACGCAGTATTTT.

The rearrangement joins TRBV5-1 to TRBJ1-2; 7 bases are shared with TRBD1. CDR1 and CDR2 (germline): SGHRS, YFSETQ. This CDR3 has 14 amino acids. V lost 2 bases, J lost 1 base, and 2 bases stayed unmatched. The CDR3 spells CASSFRDSNYGYTF. The CDR3 DNA is TGCGCCAGCAGCTTCCGGGACAGTAACTATGGCTACACCTTC.

V and J are TRBV19 and TRBJ1-1; TRBD1 matches 11 bases. This CDR3 region has 15 residues. The V gene's germline CDR1 is LNHDA and CDR2 SQIVND (reference sequence). J was trimmed by 4 bases and V by 3 bases; bases with no gene match: 4. The CDR3 here is CASSMDRGRLTEAFF. The CDR3 bases are TGTGCCAGTAGTATGGACAGGGGGCGTCTCACTGAAGCTTTCTTT.

This clone was detected only a few times. The chain employs TRBV13 and TRBJ1-1, with D tentatively TRBD1 (5 bases). CDR1 is PRHDT and CDR2 is FYEKMQ in the germline V gene (reference sequence). CDR3 length equals 13 residues. With 4 bases removed from V and 5 bases from J, the gap between germline ends came to 11 bases. CDR3: CASSSRVKTEAFF. CDR3 DNA: TGTGCCAGCAGCTCCAGGGTTAAGACTGAAGCTTTCTTT.

The chain is built from TRBV6-5 and TRBJ1-2; D uncertain. CDR1 is MNHEY and CDR2 is SVGAGI in the germline V gene. The CDR3 length is 12 residues. V shed 6 bases and J shed 8 bases, with 13 bases lying between them. CDR3 DNA: TGTGCCAGCAGGAGACGGGAGGGAGGCTACACCTTC. Its protein product is CASRRREGGYTF.

The chain employs TRBV2 and TRBJ1-5, with TRBD1 matching 9 bases. The CDR3 is 14 residues long. V lost 5 bases and J lost 6; bases outside the gene matches: 5. Germline lookup yields CDR1 SNHLY and CDR2 FYNNEI. The CDR3 DNA sequence: TGTGCCAGCAGTTTACAGGGGGCAGGTCAGCCCCAGCATTTT. Protein: CASSLQGAGQPQHF.

The rearrangement uses TRBV9 and TRBJ2-3, with 12 bases identical to TRBD2. Germline CDR1 reads SGDLS; CDR2 reads YYNGEE. This CDR3 is built from 16 residues. V lost 4 bases to trimming and J lost 1 base; unmatched junction nucleotides: 4. As DNA, the CDR3 is TGTGCCAGCAGCCCTAGACTAGCGGGGGGCACAGATACGCAGTATTTT. Translating gives CASSPRLAGGTDTQYF.